The text below deals with one T cell receptor beta chain. Its antigen is unknown. The CDR3 length is 12 residues. From germline, CDR1 is MNHNY and CDR2 SVGAGI (reference sequence). With 7 bases removed from V and 8 bases from J, the gap between germline ends came to 14 bases. TCRdb re-called the 5' RACE reads with MiXCR, one entry per CDR3 protein. The table lists 350,000 to 550,000 distinct CDR3 sequences, roughly 25% of them singletons, with about 1% in the top ten. The sample comes from a study of CD8 T cells in ankylosing spondylitis. Findings of the study overall: It appeared that ankylosing spondylitis blood was characterized by a TCR beta motif of roughly 8 highly homologous variants.

The chain joins TRBV6-6 to TRBJ1-2, with D tentatively TRBD1 (6 bases). The clonotype originates from a male donor with ankylosing spondylitis. The sample taken for sequencing was blood, either unsorted or a sorted T cell fraction (not recorded which). The CDR3 nucleotides read TGTGCCAGCAAAGGCCCTGGGGGCGGCTACACCTTC. Translating gives CASKGPGGGYTF.